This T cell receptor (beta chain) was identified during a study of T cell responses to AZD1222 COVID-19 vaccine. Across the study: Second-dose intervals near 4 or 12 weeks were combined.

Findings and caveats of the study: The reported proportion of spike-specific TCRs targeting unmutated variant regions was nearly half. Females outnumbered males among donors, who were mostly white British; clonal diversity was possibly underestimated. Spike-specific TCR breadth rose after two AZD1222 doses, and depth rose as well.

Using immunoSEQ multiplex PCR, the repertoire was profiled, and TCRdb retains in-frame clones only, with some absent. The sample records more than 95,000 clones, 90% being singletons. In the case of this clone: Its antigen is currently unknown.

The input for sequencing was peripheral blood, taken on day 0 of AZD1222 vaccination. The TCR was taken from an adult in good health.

CDR3 bases: TGTGCCACCAGTGACCCCCTGAGGGACGGGGACGAGCAGTACTTC. Protein sequence: CATSDPLRDGDEQYF. This chain connects TRBV24-1 to TRBJ2-7; either TRBD1 or TRBD2 may fit D (5 bases each). This CDR3 comprises 15 residues. V was trimmed by 4 bases and J by 5 bases, leaving 17 bases between them. Germline V gene lookup returns CDR1 KGHDR and CDR2 SFDVKD.